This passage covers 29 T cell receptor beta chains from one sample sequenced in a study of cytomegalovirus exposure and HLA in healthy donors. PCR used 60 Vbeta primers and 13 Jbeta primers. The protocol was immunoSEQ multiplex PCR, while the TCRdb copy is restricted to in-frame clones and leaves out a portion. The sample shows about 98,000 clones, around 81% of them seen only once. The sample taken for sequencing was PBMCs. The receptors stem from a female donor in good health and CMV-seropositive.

The CDR3 DNA reads TGTGCCAGTAGTATCCTAGCGGCACCATATGGCTACACCTTC. Protein product: CASSILAAPYGYTF. V usage is TRBV19 and J usage is TRBJ1-2; D gene unclear. There are 14 residues in the CDR3. Germline V gene sequence: CDR1 LNHDA, CDR2 SQIVND (reference sequence). The V end lost 3 bases, the J end lost 5 bases, and 13 bases lay between the germline ends.

CDR3 bases: TGTGCCAGCAGCTTAACATCCGGACAGGAAAGTAAGTTCTTC. It yields the protein CASSLTSGQESKFF. The J gene is TRBJ2-1, the V gene TRBV7-3; 7 bases fit TRBD1. The germline V gene encodes CDR1 SGHTA and CDR2 FQGTGA. V lost 0 bases, J lost 14 bases, and 10 bases stayed unmatched. CDR3 size: 14 residues.

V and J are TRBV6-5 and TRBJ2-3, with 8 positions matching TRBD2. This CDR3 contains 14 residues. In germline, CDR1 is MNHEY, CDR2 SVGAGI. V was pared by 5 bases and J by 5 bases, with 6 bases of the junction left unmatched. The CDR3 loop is CASSRGGLVDTQYF. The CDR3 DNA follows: TGTGCCAGCAGTCGGGGGGGCCTGGTAGATACGCAGTATTTT.

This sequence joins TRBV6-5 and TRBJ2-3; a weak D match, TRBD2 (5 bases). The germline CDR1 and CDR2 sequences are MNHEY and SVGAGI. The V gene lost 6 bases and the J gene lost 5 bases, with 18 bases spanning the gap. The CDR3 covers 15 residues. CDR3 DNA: TGTGCCAGCAGCCATAGGACTGGATATGAAGATACGCAGTATTTT. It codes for CASSHRTGYEDTQYF.

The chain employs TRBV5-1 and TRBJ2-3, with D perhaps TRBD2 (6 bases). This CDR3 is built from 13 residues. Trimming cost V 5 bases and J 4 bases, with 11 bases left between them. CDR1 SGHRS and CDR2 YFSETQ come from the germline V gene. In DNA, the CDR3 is TGCGCCAGCAGATCTCCGGGGGCAGATACGCAGTATTTT. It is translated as CASRSPGADTQYF.

CDR3 loop: CASSSRLTSVSTDTQYF. In DNA, the CDR3 is TGCGCCAGCAGCTCTCGGCTGACTAGCGTAAGCACAGATACGCAGTATTTT. The chain has TRBV4-1 and TRBJ2-3, with TRBD2 identical over 8 bases. Per germline, CDR1 MGHRA and CDR2 YSYEKL. This CDR3 contains 17 residues. V gave up 5 bases and J gave up 0 bases; unmatched junction bases: 10.

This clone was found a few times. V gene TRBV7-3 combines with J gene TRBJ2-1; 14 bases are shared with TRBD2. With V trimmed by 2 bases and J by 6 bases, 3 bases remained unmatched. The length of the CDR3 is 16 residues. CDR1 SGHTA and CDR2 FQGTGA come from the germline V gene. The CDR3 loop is CASSLVGTSGSNEQFF. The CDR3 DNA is TGTGCCAGCAGCTTAGTCGGGACTAGCGGGAGCAATGAGCAGTTCTTC.

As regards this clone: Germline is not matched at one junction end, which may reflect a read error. Here the CDR3 reads CASSSSSHEQYF. Here the CDR3 DNA reads TGTGCCAGCAGCTCAAGCTCCCACGAGCAGTACTTC. The genes are TRBV11-2 and TRBJ2-7; no clear D. The CDR3 has 12 residues. Germline V gene sequence: CDR1 SGHAT, CDR2 FQNNGV.

The CDR3 nucleotides are TGTGCCAGCAGTGATAGTCCAGGGCAGGGCGATGAGCAGTTCTTC. As protein: CASSDSPGQGDEQFF. The chain recombines TRBV6-1 with TRBJ2-1; TRBD1 is a possible D gene (5 bases). Per the germline V gene, CDR1 is MNHNS and CDR2 is SASEGT. V lost 3 bases and J lost 8, with 17 bases in between. The CDR3 has 15 residues.

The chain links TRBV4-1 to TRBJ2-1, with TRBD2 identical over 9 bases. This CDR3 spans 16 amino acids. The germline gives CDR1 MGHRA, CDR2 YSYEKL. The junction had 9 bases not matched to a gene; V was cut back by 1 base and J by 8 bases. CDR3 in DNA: TGCGCCAGCAGCCAAGGGGTTAGCGGGGGAATCCATGAGCAGTTCTTC. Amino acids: CASSQGVSGGIHEQFF.

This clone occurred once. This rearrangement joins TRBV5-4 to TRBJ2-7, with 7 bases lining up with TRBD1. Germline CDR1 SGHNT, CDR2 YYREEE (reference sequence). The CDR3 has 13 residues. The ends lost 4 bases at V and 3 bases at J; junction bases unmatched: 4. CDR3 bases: TGTGCCAGCAGCGAGGGGGCGAACTACGAGCAGTACTTC. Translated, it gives CASSEGANYEQYF.

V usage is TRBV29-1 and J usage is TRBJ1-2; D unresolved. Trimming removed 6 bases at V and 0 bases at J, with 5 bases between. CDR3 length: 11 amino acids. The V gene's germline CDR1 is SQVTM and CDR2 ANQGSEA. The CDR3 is CSVPANYGYTF. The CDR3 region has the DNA TGCAGCGTGCCAGCTAACTATGGCTACACCTTC.

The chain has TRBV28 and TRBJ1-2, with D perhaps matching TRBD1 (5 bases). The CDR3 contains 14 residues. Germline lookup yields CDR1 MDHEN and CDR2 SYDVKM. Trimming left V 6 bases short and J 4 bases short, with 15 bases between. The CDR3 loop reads CASRSPQGSYGYTF. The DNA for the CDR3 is TGTGCCAGCAGGTCCCCGCAGGGTTCCTATGGCTACACCTTC.

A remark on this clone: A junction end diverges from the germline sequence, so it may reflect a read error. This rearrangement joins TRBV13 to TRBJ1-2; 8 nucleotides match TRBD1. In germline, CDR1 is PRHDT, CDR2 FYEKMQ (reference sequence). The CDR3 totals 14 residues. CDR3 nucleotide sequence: TGTGCCAGCAGCTCCGAGACAGGGGCGGATGGCTACCCCTTC. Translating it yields CASSSETGADGYPF.

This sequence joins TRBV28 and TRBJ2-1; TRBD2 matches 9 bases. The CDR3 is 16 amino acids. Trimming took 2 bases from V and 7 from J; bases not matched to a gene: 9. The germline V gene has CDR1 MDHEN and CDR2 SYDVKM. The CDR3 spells CASSLTTGGLANEQFF. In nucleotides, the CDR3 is TGTGCCAGCAGTTTAACAACAGGAGGACTAGCGAATGAGCAGTTCTTC.

In DNA, the CDR3 is TGTGCCAGTAGTATCGGTGGGGCGAATGAGCAGTTCTTC. This gives the protein CASSIGGANEQFF. The V gene is TRBV19, the J gene TRBJ2-1; possible D gene TRBD1, 5 bases. Trimming stripped 3 bases from V and 7 bases from J, with 10 bases between. From germline, CDR1 is LNHDA and CDR2 SQIVND (reference sequence). This CDR3 contains 13 residues. Full variable domain (rest looked up from reference TRBV19 and TRBJ2-1): DGGITQSPKYLFRKEGQNVTLSCEQNLNHDAMYWYRQDPGQGLRLIYYSQIVNDFQKGDIAEGYSVSREKKESFPLTVTSAQKNPTAFYLCASSIGGANEQFFGPGTRLTVL.

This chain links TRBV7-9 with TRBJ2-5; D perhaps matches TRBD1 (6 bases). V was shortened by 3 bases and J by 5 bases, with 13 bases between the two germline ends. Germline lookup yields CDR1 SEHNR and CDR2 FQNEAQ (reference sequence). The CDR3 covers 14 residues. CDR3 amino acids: CASSFWGPYETQYF. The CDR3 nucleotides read TGTGCCAGCAGCTTTTGGGGGCCATACGAGACCCAGTACTTC.

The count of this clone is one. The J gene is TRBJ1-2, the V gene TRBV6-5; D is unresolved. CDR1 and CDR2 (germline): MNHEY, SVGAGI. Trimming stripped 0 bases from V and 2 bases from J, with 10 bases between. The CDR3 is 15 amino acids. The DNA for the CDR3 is TGTGCCAGCAGTTACTCCCGGGGAGGAAACTATGGCTACACCTTC. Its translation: CASSYSRGGNYGYTF.

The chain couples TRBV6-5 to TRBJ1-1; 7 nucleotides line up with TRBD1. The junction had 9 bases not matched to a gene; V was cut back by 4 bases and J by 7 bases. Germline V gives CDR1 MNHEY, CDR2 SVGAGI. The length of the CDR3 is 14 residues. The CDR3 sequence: CASSFAGGPIEAFF. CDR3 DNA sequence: TGTGCCAGCAGTTTCGCAGGGGGACCCATTGAAGCTTTCTTT.

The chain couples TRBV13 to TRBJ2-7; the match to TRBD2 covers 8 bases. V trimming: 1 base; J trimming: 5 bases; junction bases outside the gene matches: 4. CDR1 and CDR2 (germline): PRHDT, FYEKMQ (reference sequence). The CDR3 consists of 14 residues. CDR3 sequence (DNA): TGTGCCAGCAGCTTAGTCGGGACTAGTAACGAGCAGTACTTC. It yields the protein CASSLVGTSNEQYF. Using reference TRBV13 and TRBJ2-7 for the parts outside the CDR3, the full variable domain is AAGVIQSPRHLIKEKRETATLKCYPIPRHDTVYWYQQGPGQDPQFLISFYEKMQSDKGSIPDRFSAQQFSDYHSELNMSSLELGDSALYFCASSLVGTSNEQYFGPGTRLTVT.

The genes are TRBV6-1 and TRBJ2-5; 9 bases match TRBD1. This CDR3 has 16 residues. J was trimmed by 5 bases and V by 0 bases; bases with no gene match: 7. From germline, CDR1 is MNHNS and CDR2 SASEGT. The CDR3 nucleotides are TGTGCCAGCAGTGAAGCTTGGACAGGGGTATCGGAGACCCAGTACTTC. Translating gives CASSEAWTGVSETQYF.

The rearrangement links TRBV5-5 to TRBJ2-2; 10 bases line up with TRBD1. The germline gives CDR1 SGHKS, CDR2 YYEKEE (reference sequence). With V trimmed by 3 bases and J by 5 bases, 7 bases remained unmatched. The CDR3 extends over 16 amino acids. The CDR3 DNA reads TGTGCCAGCAGCTCGATGGGACAGGGGACGACCGGGGAGCTGTTTTTT. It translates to CASSSMGQGTTGELFF.

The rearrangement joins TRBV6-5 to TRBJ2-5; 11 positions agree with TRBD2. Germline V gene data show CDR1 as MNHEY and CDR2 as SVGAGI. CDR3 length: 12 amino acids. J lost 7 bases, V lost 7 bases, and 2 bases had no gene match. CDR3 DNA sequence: TGTGCCAGCAATCTAGCGGGGGGGACCCAGTACTTC. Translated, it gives CASNLAGGTQYF.

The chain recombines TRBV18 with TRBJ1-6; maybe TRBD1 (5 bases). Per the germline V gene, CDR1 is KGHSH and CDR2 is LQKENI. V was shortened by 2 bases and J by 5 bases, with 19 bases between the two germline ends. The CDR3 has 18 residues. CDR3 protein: CASSPFVDRREDNSPLHF. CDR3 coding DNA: TGTGCCAGCTCACCATTTGTCGACAGAAGGGAGGATAATTCACCCCTCCACTTT.

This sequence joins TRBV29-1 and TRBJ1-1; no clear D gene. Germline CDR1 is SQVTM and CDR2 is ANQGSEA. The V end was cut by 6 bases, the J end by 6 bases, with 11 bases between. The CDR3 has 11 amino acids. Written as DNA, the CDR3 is TGCAGCGTCGGGAGCGGGGCTGAAGCTTTCTTT. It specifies CSVGSGAEAFF.

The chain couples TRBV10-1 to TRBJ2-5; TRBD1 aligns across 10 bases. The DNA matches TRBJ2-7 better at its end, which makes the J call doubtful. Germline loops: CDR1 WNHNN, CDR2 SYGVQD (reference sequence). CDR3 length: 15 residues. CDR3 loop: CASSAPGQGNREQYF. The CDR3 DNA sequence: TGCGCCAGCAGTGCGCCGGGACAGGGGAATCGCGAGCAGTACTTC.

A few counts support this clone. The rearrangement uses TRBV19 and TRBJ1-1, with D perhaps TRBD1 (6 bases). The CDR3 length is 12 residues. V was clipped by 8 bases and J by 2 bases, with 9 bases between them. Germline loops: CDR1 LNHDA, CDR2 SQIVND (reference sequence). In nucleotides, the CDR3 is TGTGCCAGTCGGGGGGGCAACACTGAAGCTTTCTTT. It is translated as CASRGGNTEAFF. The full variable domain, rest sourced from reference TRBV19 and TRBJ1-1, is DGGITQSPKYLFRKEGQNVTLSCEQNLNHDAMYWYRQDPGQGLRLIYYSQIVNDFQKGDIAEGYSVSREKKESFPLTVTSAQKNPTAFYLCASRGGNTEAFFGQGTRLTVV.

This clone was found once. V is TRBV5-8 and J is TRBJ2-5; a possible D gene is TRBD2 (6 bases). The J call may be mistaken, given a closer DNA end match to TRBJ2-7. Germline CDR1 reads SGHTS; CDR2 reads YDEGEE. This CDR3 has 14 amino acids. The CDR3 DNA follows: TGTGCCAGCAGCTTGGTCAGGGAGGCCTCCGAGCAGTACTTC. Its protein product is CASSLVREASEQYF.

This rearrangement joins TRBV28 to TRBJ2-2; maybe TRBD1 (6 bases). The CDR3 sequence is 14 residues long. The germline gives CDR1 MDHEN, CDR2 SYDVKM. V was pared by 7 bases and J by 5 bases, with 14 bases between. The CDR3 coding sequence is TGTGCCAGCAATTGGGGGCCGTGGACCGGGGAGCTGTTTTTT. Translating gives CASNWGPWTGELFF.